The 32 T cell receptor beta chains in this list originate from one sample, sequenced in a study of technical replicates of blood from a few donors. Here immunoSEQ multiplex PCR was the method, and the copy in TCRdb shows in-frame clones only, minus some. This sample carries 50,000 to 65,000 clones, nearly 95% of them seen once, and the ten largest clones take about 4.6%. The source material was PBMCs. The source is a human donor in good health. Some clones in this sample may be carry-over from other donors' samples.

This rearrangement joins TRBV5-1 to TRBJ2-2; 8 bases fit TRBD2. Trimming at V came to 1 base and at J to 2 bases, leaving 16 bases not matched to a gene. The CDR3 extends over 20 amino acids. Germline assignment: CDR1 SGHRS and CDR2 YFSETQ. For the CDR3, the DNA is TGCGCCAGCAGCTTGTCAGTTATGGCCGTAGCGGGGATTAACACCGGGGAGCTGTTTTTT. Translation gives CASSLSVMAVAGINTGELFF.

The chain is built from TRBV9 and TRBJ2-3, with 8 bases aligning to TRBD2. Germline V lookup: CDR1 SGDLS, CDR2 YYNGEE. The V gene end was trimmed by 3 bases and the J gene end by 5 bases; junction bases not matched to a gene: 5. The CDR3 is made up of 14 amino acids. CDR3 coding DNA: TGTGCCAGCAGCGATAGCGGGACGGTAGATACGCAGTATTTT. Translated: CASSDSGTVDTQYF.

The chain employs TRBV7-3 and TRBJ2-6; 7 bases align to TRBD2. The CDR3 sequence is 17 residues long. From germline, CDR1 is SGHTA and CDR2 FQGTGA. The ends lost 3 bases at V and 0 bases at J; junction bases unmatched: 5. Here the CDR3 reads CASSFGTTTSGANVLTF. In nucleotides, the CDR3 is TGTGCCAGCAGCTTTGGGACTACGACCTCTGGGGCCAACGTCCTGACTTTC. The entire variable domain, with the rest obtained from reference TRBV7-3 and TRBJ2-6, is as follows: GAGVSQTPSNKVTEKGKYVELRCDPISGHTALYWYRQSLGQGPEFLIYFQGTGAADDSGLPNDRFFAVRPEGSVSTLKIQRTERGDSAVYLCASSFGTTTSGANVLTFGAGSRLTVL.

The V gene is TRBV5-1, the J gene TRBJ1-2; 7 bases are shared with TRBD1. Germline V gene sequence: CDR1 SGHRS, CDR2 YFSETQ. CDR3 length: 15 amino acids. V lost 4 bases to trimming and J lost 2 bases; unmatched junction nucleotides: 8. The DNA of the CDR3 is TGCGCCAGCAGCCTACGGACAGGAACGAACTATGGCTACACCTTC. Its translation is CASSLRTGTNYGYTF.

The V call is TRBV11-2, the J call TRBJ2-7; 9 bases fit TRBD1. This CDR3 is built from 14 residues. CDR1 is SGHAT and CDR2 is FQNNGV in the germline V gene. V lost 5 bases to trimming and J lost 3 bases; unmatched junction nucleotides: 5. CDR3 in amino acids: CASSLGTGFYEQYF. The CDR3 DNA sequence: TGTGCCAGCAGCCTGGGGACAGGGTTCTACGAGCAGTACTTC. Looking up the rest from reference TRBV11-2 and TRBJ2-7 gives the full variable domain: EAGVAQSPRYKIIEKRQSVAFWCNPISGHATLYWYQQILGQGPKLLIQFQNNGVVDDSQLPKDRFSAERLKGVDSTLKIQPAKLEDSAVYLCASSLGTGFYEQYFGPGTRLTVT.

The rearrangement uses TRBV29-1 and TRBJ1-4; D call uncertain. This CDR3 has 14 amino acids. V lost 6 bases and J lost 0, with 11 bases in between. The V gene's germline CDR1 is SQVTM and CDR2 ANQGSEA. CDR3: CSVAREATNEKLFF. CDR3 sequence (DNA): TGCAGCGTCGCCCGGGAAGCAACTAATGAAAAACTGTTTTTT.

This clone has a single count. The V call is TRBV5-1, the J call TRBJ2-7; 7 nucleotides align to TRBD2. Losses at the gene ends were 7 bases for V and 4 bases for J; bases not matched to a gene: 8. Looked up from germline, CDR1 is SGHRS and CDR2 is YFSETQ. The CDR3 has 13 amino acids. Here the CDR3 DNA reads TGCGCCAGCGCGGATACGGGAGGTTACGAGCAGTACTTC. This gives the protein CASADTGGYEQYF. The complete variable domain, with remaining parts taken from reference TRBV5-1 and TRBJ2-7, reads KAGVTQTPRYLIKTRGQQVTLSCSPISGHRSVSWYQQTPGQGLQFLFEYFSETQRNKGNFPGRFSGRQFSNSRSEMNVSTLELGDSALYLCASADTGGYEQYFGPGTRLTVT.

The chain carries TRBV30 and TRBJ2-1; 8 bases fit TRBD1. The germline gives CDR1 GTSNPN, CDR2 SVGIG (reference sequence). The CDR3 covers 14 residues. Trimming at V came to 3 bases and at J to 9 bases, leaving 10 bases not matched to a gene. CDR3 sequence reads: CAWSPDRVEAEQFF. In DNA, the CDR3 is TGTGCCTGGAGCCCGGACAGGGTAGAGGCTGAGCAGTTCTTC.

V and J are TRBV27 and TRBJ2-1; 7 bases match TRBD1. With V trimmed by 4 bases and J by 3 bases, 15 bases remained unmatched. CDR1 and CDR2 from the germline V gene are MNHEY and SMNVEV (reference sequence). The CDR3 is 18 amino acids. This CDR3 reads CASSSDPTGVPRYNEQFF. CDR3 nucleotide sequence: TGTGCCAGCAGTTCCGACCCTACAGGGGTCCCACGCTACAATGAGCAGTTCTTC.

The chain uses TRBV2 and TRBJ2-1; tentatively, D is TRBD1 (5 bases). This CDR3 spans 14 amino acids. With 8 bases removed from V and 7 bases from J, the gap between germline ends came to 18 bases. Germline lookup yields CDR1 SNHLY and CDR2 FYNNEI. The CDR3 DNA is TGTGCCAGCCTCCCGTCCCAGGGCCGGAATGAGCAGTTCTTC. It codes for CASLPSQGRNEQFF. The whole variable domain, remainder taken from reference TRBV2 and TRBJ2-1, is EPEVTQTPSHQVTQMGQEVILRCVPISNHLYFYWYRQILGQKVEFLVSFYNNEISEKSEIFDDQFSVERPDGSNFTLKIRSTKLEDSAMYFCASLPSQGRNEQFFGPGTRLTVL.

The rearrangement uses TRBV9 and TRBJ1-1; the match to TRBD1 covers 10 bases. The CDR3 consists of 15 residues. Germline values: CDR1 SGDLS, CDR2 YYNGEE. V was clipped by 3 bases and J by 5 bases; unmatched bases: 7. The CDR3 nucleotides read TGTGCCAGCAGCGCCGGGGGACAGGGGAGGACTGAAGCTTTCTTT. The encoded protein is CASSAGGQGRTEAFF.

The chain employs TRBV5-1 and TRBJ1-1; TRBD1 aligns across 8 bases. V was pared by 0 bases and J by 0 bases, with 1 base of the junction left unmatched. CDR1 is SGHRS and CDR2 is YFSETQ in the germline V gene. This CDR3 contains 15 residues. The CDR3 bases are TGCGCCAGCAGCTTGGCAGGGGGCCTGAACACTGAAGCTTTCTTT. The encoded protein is CASSLAGGLNTEAFF.

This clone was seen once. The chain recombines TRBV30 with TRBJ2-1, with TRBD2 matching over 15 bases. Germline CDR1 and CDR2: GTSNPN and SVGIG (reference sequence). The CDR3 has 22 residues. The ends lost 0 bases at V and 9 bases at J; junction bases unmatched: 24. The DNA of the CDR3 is TGTGCCTGGAGTGTAAGCCGCGGTCGAACGAGGACTAGCGGGAGGGCCGAGGGTGAGCAGTTCTTC. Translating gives CAWSVSRGRTRTSGRAEGEQFF.

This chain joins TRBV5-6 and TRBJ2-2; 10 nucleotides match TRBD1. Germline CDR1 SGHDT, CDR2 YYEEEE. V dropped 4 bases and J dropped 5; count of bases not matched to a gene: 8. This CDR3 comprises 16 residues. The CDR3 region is CASSKSSGQGTGELFF. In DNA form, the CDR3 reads TGTGCCAGCAGCAAATCGTCGGGACAGGGGACCGGGGAGCTGTTTTTT.

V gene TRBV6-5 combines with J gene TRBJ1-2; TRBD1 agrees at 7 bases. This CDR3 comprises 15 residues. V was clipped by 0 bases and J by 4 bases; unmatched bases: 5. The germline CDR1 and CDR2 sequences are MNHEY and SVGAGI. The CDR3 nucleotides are TGTGCCAGCAGTTACTCGGGCAGGGGGGCCTATGGCTACACCTTC. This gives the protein CASSYSGRGAYGYTF.

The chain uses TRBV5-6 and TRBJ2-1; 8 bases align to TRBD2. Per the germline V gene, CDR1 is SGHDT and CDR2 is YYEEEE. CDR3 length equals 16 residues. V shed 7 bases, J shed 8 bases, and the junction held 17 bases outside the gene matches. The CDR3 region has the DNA TGTGCCAGCGGTTTACCAGCGGGAGAGGCGAGGGATGAGCAGTTCTTC. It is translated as CASGLPAGEARDEQFF.

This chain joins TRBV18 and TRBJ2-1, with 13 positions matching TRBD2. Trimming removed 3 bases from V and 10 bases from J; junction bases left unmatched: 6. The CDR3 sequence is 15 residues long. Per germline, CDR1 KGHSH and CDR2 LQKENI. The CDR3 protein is CASSPSGLAGEEQFF. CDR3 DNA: TGTGCCAGCTCACCCTCTGGACTAGCGGGGGAAGAGCAGTTCTTC.

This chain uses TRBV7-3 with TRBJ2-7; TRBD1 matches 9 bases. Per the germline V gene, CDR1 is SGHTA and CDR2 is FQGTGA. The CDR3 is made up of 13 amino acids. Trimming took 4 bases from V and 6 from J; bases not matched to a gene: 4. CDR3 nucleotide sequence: TGTGCCAGCAGCTCCACAGGGGGCAGCGAGCAGTACTTC. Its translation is CASSSTGGSEQYF. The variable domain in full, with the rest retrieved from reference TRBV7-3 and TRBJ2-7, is GAGVSQTPSNKVTEKGKYVELRCDPISGHTALYWYRQSLGQGPEFLIYFQGTGAADDSGLPNDRFFAVRPEGSVSTLKIQRTERGDSAVYLCASSSTGGSEQYFGPGTRLTVT.

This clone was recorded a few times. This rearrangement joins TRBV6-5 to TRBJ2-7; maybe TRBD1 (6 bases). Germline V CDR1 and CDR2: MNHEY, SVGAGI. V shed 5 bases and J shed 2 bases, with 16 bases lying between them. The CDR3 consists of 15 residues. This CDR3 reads CASSAPGEGTYEQYF. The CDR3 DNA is TGTGCCAGCAGTGCTCCAGGGGAAGGCACCTACGAGCAGTACTTC.

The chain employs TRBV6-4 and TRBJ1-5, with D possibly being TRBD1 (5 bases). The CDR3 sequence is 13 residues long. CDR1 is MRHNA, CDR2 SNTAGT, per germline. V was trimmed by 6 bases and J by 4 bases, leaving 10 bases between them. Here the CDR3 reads CASSSDRNQPQHF. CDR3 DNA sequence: TGTGCCAGCAGCTCAGACAGAAATCAGCCCCAGCATTTT.

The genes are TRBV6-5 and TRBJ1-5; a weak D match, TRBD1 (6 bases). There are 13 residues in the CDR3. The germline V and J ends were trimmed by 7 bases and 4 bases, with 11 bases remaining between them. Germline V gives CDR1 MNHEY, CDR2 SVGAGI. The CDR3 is CASTRGGNQPQHF. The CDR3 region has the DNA TGTGCCAGCACCCGAGGGGGAAATCAGCCCCAGCATTTT.

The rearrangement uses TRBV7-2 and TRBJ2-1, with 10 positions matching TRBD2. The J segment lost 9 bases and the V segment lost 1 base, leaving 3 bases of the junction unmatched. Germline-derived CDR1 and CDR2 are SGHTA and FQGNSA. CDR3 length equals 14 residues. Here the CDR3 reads CASSLGLAGVEQFF. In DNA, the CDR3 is TGTGCCAGCAGCTTAGGTCTAGCGGGAGTTGAGCAGTTCTTC.

The chain's CDR3 is CAISIKTGADSFYGYTF. The CDR3, as DNA: TGTGCCATCAGTATAAAAACAGGGGCCGACAGTTTTTATGGCTACACCTTC. This chain connects TRBV10-3 to TRBJ1-2, with TRBD1 matching 7 bases. V lost 5 bases and J lost 5; bases outside the gene matches: 17. This CDR3 comprises 17 residues. CDR1 ENHRY and CDR2 SYGVKD come from the germline V gene.

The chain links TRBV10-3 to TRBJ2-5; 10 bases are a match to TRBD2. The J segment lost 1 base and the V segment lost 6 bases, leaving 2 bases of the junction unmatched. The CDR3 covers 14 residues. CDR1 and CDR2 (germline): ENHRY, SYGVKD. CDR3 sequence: CAIRAGGPQETQYF. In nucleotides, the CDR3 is TGTGCCATCAGAGCGGGGGGGCCCCAAGAGACCCAGTACTTC.

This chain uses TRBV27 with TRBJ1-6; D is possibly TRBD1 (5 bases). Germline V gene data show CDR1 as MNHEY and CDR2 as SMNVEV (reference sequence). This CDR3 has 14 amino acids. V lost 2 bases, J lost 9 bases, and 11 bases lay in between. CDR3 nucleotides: TGTGCCAGCAGTTTAGAGCAGGGCAGTTCACCCCTCCACTTT. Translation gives CASSLEQGSSPLHF.

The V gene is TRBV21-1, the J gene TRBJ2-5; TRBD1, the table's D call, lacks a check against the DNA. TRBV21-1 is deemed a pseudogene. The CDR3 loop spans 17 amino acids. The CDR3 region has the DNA TGTGCCAGCAGCGACTTAACAGGGGCCGTGGAGGGGGAGACCCAGTACTTC. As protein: CASSDLTGAVEGETQYF.

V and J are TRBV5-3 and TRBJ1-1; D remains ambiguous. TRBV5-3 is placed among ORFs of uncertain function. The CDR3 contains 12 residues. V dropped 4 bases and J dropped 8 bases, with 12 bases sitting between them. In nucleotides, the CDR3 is TGTGCCAGAAGCGATAGTCAGGTGGAAGCTTTCTTT. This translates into CARSDSQVEAFF.

Written as DNA, the CDR3 is TGCGCCAGCAGCCAGGGACTAGCGGGAGCCCCAGAGACCCAGTACTTC. Protein: CASSQGLAGAPETQYF. The chain carries TRBV5-1 and TRBJ2-5; 14 bases agree with TRBD2. The trim removed 4 bases at V and 4 bases at J, leaving 6 bases unmatched. The CDR3 is 16 residues long. Germline assignment: CDR1 SGHRS and CDR2 YFSETQ.

This CDR3 is CASSPQMNTEAFF. The CDR3 nucleotides are TGTGCCAGCAGCCCGCAGATGAACACTGAAGCTTTCTTT. The rearrangement links TRBV14 to TRBJ1-1; no clear D. The CDR3 loop spans 13 amino acids. Germline lookup yields CDR1 SGHDN and CDR2 FVKESK. V was clipped by 4 bases and J by 0 bases, with 6 bases between them.

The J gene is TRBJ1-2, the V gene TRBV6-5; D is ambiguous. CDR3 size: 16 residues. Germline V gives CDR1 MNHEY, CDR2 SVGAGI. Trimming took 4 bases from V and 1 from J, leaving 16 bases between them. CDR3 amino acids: CASSSGSTRFNYGYTF. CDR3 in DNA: TGTGCCAGCAGTTCGGGATCCACCCGATTTAACTATGGCTACACCTTC.

The CDR3, as DNA: TGCGCCAGCAGCCAAGATTCGACAGGGAATAACTATGGCTACACCTTC. Translating gives CASSQDSTGNNYGYTF. The gene calls are TRBV4-3 and TRBJ1-2, with TRBD1 identical over 7 bases. The ends lost 0 bases at V and 1 base at J; junction bases unmatched: 5. The CDR3 has 16 residues. The germline gives CDR1 LGHNA, CDR2 YSLEER.

The CDR3 sequence is CASSLVAGSNQPQHF. As DNA, the CDR3 is TGCGCCAGCAGCTTGGTAGCGGGTAGCAATCAGCCCCAGCATTTT. The V and J genes are TRBV5-1 and TRBJ1-5; D unclear. The V gene lost 0 bases and the J gene lost 0 bases, with 7 bases spanning the gap. The CDR3 loop spans 15 amino acids. Germline CDR1 and CDR2: SGHRS and YFSETQ.